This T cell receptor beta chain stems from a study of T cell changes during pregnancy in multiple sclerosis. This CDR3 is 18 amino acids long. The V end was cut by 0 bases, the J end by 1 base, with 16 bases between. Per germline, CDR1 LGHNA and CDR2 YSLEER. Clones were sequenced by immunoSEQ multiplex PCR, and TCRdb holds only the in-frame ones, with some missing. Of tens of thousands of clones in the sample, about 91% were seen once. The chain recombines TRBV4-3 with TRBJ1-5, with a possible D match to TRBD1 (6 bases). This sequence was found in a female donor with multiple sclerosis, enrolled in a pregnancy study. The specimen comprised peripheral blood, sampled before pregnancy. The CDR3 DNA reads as TGCGCCAGCAGCCAAGATGCTTATGGGCAGGGGAGCAATCAGCCCCAGCATTTT. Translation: CASSQDAYGQGSNQPQHF.